The clone carrying this TCR beta chain was found a few times. The antigen is not known. The sample originates from a study of cytotoxic CD8 clonotypes in ibrutinib-treated CLL. Study information: Response samples were drawn at a median of around 12 months of treatment, range 6 to 36.

Clones were read by immunoSEQ multiplex PCR, and TCRdb kept only the in-frame ones, dropping some. The sample holds 140,000 to 150,000 clones; 76% are singletons and the top ten take 4.5% to 6.5%. Per germline, CDR1 SGHAT and CDR2 FQNNGV. The trim removed 5 bases at V and 2 bases at J, leaving 5 bases unmatched. This CDR3 spans 15 amino acids. Overall study findings and caveats: The clonality went up when patients responded to ibrutinib and dropped back toward baseline at progression. Baseline clonality, above age-matched healthy donor levels, tracked circulating CD8+ T-cell counts.

This sequence originates from a human donor with chronic lymphocytic leukemia. The V gene is TRBV11-2, the J gene TRBJ2-1; 8 nucleotides agree with TRBD2. The sequenced sample was PBMCs, obtained after 24 months of ibrutinib treatment. The CDR3 reads CASSPTSGAYNEQFF. The CDR3 nucleotides read TGTGCCAGCAGCCCTACTAGCGGCGCCTACAATGAGCAGTTCTTC.